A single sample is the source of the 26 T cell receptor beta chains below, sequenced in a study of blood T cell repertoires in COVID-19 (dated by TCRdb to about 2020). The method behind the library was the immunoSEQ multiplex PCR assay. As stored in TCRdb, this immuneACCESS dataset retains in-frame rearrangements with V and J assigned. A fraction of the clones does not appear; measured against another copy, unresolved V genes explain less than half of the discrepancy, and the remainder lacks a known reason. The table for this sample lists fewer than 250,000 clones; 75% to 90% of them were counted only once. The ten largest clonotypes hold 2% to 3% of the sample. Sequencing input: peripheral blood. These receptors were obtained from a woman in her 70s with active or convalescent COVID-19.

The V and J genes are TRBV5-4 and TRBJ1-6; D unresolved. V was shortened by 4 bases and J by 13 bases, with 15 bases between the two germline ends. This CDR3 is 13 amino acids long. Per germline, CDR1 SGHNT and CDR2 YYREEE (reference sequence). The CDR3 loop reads CASSRKVEAPLHF. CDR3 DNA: TGTGCCAGCAGCCGTAAGGTAGAGGCGCCCCTCCACTTT.

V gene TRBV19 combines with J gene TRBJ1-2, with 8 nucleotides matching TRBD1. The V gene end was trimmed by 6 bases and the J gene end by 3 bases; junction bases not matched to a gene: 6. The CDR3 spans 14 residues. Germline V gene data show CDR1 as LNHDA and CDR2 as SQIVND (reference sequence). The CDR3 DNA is TGTGCCAGTAGCCAACAGGGGGTTCACTATGGCTACACCTTC. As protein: CASSQQGVHYGYTF.

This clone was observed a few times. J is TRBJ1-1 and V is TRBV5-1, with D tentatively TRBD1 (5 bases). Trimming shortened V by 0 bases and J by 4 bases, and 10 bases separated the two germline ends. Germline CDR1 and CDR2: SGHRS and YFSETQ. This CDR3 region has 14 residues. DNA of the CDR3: TGCGCCAGCAGCTTGGGACAGTCTGGCACTGAAGCTTTCTTT. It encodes CASSLGQSGTEAFF. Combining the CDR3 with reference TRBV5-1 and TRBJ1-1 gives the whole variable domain KAGVTQTPRYLIKTRGQQVTLSCSPISGHRSVSWYQQTPGQGLQFLFEYFSETQRNKGNFPGRFSGRQFSNSRSEMNVSTLELGDSALYLCASSLGQSGTEAFFGQGTRLTVV.

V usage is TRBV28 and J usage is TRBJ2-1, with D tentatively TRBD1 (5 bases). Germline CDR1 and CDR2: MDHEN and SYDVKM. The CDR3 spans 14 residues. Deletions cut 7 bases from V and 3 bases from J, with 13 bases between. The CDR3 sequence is CASIPGAIYNEQFF. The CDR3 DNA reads TGTGCCAGCATCCCTGGGGCAATCTACAATGAGCAGTTCTTC. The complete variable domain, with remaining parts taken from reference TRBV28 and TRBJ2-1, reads DVKVTQSSRYLVKRTGEKVFLECVQDMDHENMFWYRQDPGLGLRLIYFSYDVKMKEKGDIPEGYSVSREKKERFSLILESASTNQTSMYLCASIPGAIYNEQFFGPGTRLTVL.

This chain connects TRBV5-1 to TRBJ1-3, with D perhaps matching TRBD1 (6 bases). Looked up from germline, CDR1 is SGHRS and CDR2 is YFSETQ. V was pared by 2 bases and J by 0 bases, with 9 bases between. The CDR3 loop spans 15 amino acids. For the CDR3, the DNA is TGCGCCAGCAGCTTCGGGACACTCTCTGGAAACACCATATATTTT. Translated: CASSFGTLSGNTIYF.

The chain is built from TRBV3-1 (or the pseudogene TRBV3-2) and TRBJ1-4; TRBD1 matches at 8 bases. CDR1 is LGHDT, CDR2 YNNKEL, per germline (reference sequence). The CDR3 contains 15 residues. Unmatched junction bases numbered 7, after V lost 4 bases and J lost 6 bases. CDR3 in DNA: TGTGCCAGCAGCCGGGACAGGAGGGTGCATGAAAAACTGTTTTTT. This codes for CASSRDRRVHEKLFF.

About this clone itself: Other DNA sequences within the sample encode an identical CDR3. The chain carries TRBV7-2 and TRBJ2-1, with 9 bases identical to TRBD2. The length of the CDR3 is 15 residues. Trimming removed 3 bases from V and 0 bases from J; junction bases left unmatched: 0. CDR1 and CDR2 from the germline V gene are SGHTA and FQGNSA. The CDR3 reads CASSFSGSSYNEQFF. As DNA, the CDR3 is TGTGCCAGCAGCTTTAGCGGGAGCTCCTACAATGAGCAGTTCTTC.

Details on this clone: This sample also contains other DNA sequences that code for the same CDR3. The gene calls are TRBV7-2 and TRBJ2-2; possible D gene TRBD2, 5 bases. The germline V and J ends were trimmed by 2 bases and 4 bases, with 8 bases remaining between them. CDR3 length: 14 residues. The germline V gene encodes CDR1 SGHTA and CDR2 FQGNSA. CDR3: CASSLLGGTGELFF. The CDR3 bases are TGTGCCAGCAGCTTACTAGGAGGCACCGGGGAGCTGTTTTTT. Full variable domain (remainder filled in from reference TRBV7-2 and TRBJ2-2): GAGVSQSPSNKVTEKGKDVELRCDPISGHTALYWYRQSLGQGLEFLIYFQGNSAPDKSGLPSDRFSAERTGGSVSTLTIQRTQQEDSAVYLCASSLLGGTGELFFGEGSRLTVL.

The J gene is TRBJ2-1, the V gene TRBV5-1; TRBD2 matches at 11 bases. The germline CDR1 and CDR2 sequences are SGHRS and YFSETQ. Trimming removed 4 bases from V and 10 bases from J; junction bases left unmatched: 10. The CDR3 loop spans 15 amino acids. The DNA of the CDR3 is TGCGCCAGCAGCCAAGCTAGCGGGGGGCCGTTGGAGCAGTTCTTC. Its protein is CASSQASGGPLEQFF.

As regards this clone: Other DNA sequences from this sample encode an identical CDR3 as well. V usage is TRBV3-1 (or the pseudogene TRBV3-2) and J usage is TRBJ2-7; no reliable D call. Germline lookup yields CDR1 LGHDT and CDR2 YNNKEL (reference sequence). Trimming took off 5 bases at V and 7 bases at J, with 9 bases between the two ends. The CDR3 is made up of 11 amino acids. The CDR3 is CASSSRYEQYF. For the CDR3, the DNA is TGTGCCAGCAGCTCCCGCTATGAGCAGTACTTC.

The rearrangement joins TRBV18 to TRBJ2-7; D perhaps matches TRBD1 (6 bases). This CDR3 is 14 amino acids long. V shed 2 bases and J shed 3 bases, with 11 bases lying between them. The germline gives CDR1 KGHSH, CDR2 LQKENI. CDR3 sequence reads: CASSPKGVRYEQYF. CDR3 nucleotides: TGTGCCAGCTCACCAAAGGGGGTCCGCTACGAGCAGTACTTC.

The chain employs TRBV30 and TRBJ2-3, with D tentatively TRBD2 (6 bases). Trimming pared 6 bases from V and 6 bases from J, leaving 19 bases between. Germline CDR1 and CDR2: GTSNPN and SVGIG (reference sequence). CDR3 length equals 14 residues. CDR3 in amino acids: CACGDFRRLDTQYF. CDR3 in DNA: TGTGCCTGCGGGGACTTTCGTAGGTTGGATACGCAGTATTTT.

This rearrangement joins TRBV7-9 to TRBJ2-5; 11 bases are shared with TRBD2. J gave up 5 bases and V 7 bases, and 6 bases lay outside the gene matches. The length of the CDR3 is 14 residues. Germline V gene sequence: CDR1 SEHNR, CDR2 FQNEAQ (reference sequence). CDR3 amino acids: CASILAGAGETQYF. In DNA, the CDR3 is TGTGCCAGCATACTAGCGGGAGCGGGGGAGACCCAGTACTTC.

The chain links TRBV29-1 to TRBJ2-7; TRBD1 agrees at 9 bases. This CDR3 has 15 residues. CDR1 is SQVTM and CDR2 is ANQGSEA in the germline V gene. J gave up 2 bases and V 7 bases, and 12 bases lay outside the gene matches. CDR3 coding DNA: TGCAGCGCTGCCAGATCGGGACAGGGTACCTACGAGCAGTACTTC. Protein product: CSAARSGQGTYEQYF.

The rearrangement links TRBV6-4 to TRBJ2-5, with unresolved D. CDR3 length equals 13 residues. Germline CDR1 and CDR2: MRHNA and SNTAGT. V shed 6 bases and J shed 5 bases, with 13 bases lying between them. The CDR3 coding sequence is TGTGCCAGCAGCCCGAGTGAGGCGGAGACCCAGTACTTC. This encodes CASSPSEAETQYF.

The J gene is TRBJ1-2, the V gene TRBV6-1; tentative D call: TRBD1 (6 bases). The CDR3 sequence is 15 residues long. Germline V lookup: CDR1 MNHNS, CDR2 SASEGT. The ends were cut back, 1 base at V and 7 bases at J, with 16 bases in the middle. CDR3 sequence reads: CASSEGDRTVPGYTF. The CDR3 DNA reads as TGTGCCAGCAGTGAAGGGGATCGGACAGTTCCTGGCTACACCTTC.

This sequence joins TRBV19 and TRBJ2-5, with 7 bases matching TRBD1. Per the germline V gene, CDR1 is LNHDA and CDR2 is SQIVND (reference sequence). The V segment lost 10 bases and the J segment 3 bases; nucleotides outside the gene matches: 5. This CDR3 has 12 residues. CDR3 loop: CATSGTEETQYF. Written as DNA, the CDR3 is TGTGCCACCTCAGGGACAGAAGAGACCCAGTACTTC.

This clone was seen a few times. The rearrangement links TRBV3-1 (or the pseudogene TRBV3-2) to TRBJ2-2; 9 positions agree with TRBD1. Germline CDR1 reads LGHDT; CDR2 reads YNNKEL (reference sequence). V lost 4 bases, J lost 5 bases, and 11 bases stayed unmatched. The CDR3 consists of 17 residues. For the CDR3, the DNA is TGTGCCAGCAGCCGAGGACAGGGGACGGCAAGAACCGGGGAGCTGTTTTTT. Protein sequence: CASSRGQGTARTGELFF.

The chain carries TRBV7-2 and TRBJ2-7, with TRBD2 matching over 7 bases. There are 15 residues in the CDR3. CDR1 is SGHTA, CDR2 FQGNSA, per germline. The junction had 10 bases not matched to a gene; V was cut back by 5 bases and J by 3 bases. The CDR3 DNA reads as TGTGCCAGCAGCCAAGTTCTGGGGGGGAACTACGAGCAGTACTTC. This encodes CASSQVLGGNYEQYF.

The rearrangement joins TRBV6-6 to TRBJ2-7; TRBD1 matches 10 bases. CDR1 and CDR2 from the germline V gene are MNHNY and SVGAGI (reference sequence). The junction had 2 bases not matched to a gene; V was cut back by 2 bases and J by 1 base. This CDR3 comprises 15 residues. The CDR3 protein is CASSYGTGESYEQYF. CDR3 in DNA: TGTGCCAGCAGTTACGGGACAGGGGAATCCTACGAGCAGTACTTC.

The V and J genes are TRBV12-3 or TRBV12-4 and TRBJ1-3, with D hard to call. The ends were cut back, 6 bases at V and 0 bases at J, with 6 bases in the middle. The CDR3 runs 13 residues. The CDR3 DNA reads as TGTGCCAGCAGGCGGAACTCTGGAAACACCATATATTTT. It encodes CASRRNSGNTIYF.

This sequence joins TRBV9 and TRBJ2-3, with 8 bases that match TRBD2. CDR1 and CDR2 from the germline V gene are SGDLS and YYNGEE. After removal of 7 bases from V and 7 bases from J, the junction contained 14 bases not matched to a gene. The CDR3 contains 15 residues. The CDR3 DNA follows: TGTGCCAGCGGGCCGGGGGGGGCCGTCTCGCATACGCAGTATTTT. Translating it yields CASGPGGAVSHTQYF.

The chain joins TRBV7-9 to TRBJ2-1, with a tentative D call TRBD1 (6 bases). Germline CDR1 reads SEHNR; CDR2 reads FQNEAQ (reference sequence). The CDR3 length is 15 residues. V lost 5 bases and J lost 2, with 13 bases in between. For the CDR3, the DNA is TGTGCCAGCAGCCGGCCAGGGGAAACCTACAATGAGCAGTTCTTC. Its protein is CASSRPGETYNEQFF.

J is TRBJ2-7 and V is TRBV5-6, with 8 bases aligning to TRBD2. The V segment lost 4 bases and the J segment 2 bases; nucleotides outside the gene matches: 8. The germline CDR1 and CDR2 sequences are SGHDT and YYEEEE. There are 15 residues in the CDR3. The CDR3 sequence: CASSGGLVPTYEQYF. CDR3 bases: TGTGCCAGCAGCGGGGGACTAGTTCCCACCTACGAGCAGTACTTC.

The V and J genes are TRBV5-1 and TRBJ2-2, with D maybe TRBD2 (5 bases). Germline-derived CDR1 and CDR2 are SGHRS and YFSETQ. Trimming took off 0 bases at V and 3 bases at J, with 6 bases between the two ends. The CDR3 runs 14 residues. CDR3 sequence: CASSLDGDTGELFF. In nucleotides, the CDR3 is TGCGCCAGCAGCTTGGACGGGGACACCGGGGAGCTGTTTTTT.

CDR3 DNA: TGTGCCAGCAGCCAAGACCTTTCTGGAAGGGGAAGTAACTATGGCTACACCTTC. Amino acid sequence: CASSQDLSGRGSNYGYTF. This chain connects TRBV4-2 to TRBJ1-2, with D possibly TRBD1 on 5 matching bases. Trimming took 0 bases from V and 1 from J, leaving 18 bases between them. Germline V gene sequence: CDR1 LGHNA, CDR2 YNFKEQ. The CDR3 is 18 residues long.